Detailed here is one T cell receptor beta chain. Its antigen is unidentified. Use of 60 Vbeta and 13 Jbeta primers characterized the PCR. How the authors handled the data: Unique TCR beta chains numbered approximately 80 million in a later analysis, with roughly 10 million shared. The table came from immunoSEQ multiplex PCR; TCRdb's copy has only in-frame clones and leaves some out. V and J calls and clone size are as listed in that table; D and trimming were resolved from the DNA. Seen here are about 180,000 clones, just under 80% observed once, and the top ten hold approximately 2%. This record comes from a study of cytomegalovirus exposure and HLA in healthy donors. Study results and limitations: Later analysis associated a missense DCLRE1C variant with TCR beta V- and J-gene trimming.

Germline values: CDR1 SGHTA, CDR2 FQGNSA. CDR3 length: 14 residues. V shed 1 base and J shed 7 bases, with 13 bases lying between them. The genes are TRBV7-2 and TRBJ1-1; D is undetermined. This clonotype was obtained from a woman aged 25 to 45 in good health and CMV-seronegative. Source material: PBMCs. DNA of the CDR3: TGTGCCAGCAGCTTAGACCCCTTGGCAGATGAAGCTTTCTTT. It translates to CASSLDPLADEAFF.